Listed here are 5 T cell receptor beta chains from one sample, sequenced in a study of human T cells and chemical hapten exposure. The sample's time point: pre-sensitization, week 0. The treatment is: therapeutic diphenylcyclopropenone sensitization with weekly scalp DPC. TCRdb fed the RACE reads into MiXCR, producing one record per CDR3 protein. This sample yields roughly 380,000 distinct CDR3 sequences, of which around 5.5% are seen a single time; 2.6% belongs to the top ten. This sample comprised whole blood, obtained in connection with sensitization to the hapten diphenylcyclopropenone (DPC). All receptors derive from a woman aged 50 to 60 with alopecia areata. Some clones in this sample may be carry-over from other donors' samples.

There are many counts of this clonotype. This chain connects TRBV12-3 or TRBV12-4 to TRBJ1-5; TRBD1 matches at 10 bases. V trimming: 6 bases; J trimming: 6 bases; junction bases outside the gene matches: 8. The CDR3 has 15 residues. CDR3 DNA: TGTGCCAGCAGAGGGACAGGGGCGGGGGGTCAGCCCCAGCATTTT. Its translation: CASRGTGAGGQPQHF.

This clonotype was counted many times. The rearrangement uses TRBV12-3 or TRBV12-4 and TRBJ1-6; TRBD1 agrees at 7 bases. The CDR3 sequence is 14 residues long. V gave up 5 bases and J gave up 9 bases; unmatched junction bases: 7. This CDR3 is CASSPGTVLSPLHF. The DNA for the CDR3 is TGTGCCAGCAGTCCCGGGACAGTCCTTTCACCCCTCCACTTT.

In its sample, this clonotype was seen many times. The chain's CDR3 is CASSFLSGRNEQFF. The DNA for the CDR3 is TGTGCCAGCAGTTTTCTTAGCGGGAGAAATGAGCAGTTCTTC. V gene TRBV28 combines with J gene TRBJ2-1, with 9 bases matching TRBD2. J was trimmed by 7 bases and V by 3 bases; bases with no gene match: 4. The CDR3 length is 14 residues. The germline V gene encodes CDR1 MDHEN and CDR2 SYDVKM.

This clonotype has ten or more counts. This rearrangement joins TRBV29-1 to TRBJ2-6; TRBD1 is a possible D gene (7 bases). The CDR3 contains 18 residues. Germline CDR1 SQVTM, CDR2 ANQGSEA. V lost 0 bases and J 3 bases, leaving 18 bases between the germline ends. The CDR3 sequence: CSVEEWKEGAGGANVLTF. The DNA for the CDR3 is TGCAGCGTTGAAGAGTGGAAGGAGGGGGCAGGTGGGGCCAACGTCCTGACTTTC.

This clonotype has just a few counts. The V call is TRBV5-1, the J call TRBJ1-3; no reliable D call. With 3 bases removed from V and 4 bases from J, the gap between germline ends came to 17 bases. The CDR3 totals 16 residues. Germline V lookup: CDR1 SGHRS, CDR2 YFSETQ. The CDR3 reads CASSSPGEAGGNTIYF. The CDR3 DNA sequence: TGCGCCAGCAGCTCCCCCGGGGAGGCCGGAGGAAACACCATATATTTT.